This T cell receptor beta chain was documented in a study of cytomegalovirus exposure and HLA in healthy donors. About the study: Prior work identified some 120 million unique TCR beta sequences in 190 million or so T cells.

The V and J ends lost 4 bases and 4 bases respectively, with 11 bases between them. The CDR3 covers 14 residues. CDR1 MNHEY and CDR2 SVGAGI come from the germline V gene. Points on this clone: Its target is not known.

Amplification used 60 Vbeta primers and 13 Jbeta primers. Produced via immunoSEQ multiplex PCR; TCRdb's table is partial and in-frame only. The profile shows 150,000 to 200,000 clones, around 81% of them singletons. The study's findings and limits: TCR beta sequences reportedly predicted most subjects' HLA-A and HLA-B alleles accurately.

Specimen: PBMCs. The TCR comes from a woman in her 30s in good health and CMV-seronegative. This sequence joins TRBV6-5 and TRBJ1-5; weak D call: TRBD1 (5 bases). The CDR3: CASSLRTGNQPQHF. In DNA form, the CDR3 reads TGTGCCAGCAGTTTAAGAACAGGTAATCAGCCCCAGCATTTT.